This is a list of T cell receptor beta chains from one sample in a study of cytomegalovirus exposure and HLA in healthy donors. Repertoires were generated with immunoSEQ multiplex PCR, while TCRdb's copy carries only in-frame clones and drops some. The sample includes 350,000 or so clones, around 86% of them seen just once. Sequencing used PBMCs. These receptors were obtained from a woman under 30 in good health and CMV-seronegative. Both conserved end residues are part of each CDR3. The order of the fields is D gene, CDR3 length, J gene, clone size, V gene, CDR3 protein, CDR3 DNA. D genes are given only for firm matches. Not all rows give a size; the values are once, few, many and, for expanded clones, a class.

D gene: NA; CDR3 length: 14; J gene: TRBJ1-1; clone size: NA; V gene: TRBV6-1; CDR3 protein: CASVGTGRNTEAFF; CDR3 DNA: TGTGCCAGCGTGGGGACCGGGAGGAACACTGAAGCTTTCTTT
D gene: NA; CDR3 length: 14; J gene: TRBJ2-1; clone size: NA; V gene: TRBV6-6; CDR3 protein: CASTKPDNYNEQFF; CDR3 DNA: TGTGCCAGCACCAAACCCGACAATTACAATGAGCAGTTCTTC
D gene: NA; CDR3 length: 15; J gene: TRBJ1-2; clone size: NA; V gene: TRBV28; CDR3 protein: CASRLPLTAVGGYTF; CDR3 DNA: TGTGCCAGCAGGCTACCGCTTACGGCGGTTGGTGGCTACACCTTC
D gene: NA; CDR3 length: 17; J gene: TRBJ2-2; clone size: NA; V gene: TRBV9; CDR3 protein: CASSVNWVGSNTGELFF; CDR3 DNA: TGTGCCAGCAGCGTGAATTGGGTTGGGAGTAACACCGGGGAGCTGTTTTTT
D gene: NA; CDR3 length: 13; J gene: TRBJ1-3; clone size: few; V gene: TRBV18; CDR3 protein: CASSPSSGNTIYF; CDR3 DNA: TGTGCCAGCTCACCCTCCTCTGGAAACACCATATATTTT
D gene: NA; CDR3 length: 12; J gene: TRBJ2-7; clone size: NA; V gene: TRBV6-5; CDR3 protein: CASSYSRDRWDF; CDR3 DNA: TGTGCCAGCAGTTACTCGAGAGACAGGTGGGACTTC
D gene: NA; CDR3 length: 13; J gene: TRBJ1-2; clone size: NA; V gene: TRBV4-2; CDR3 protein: CASSQDGDYGYTF; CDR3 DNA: TGTGCCAGCAGCCAAGACGGTGACTATGGCTACACCTTC
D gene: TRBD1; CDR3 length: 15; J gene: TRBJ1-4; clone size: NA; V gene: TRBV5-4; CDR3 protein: CASSSTGTENEKLFF; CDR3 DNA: TGTGCCAGCAGCTCCACCGGGACAGAAAATGAAAAACTGTTTTTT
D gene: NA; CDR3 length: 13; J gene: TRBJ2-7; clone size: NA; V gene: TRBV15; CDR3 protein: CATSRASSSEQYF; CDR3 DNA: TGTGCCACCAGCAGAGCCTCATCTAGCGAGCAGTACTTC
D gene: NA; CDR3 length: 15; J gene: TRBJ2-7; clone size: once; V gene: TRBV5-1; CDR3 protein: CASSPVVGSSYEQYF; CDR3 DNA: TGCGCCAGCAGCCCGGTGGTTGGGAGCTCCTACGAGCAGTACTTC
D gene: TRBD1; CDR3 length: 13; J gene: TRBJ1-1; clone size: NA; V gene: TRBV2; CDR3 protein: CARKDRVNTEAFF; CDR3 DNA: TGTGCCAGAAAAGACAGGGTGAACACTGAAGCTTTCTTT
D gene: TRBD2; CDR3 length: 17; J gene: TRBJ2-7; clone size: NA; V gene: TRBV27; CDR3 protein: CASSLGLAGGPGHEQYF; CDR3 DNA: TGTGCCAGCAGTCTGGGACTAGCGGGAGGGCCCGGCCACGAGCAGTACTTC
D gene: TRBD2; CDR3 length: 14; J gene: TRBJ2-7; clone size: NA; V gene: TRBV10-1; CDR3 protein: CASPRTSALGGQYF; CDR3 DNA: TGCGCCAGCCCTAGGACTAGCGCGCTGGGGGGGCAGTACTTC
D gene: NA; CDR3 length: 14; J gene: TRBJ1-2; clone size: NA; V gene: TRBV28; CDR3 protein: CASSLGQNQRGYTF; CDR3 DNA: TGTGCCAGCAGTTTAGGGCAGAACCAGAGAGGCTACACCTTC
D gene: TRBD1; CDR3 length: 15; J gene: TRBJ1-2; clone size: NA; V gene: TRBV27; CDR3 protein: CASSKTGGRSYGYTF; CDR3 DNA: TGTGCCAGCAGTAAAACAGGGGGTCGCTCCTATGGCTACACCTTC
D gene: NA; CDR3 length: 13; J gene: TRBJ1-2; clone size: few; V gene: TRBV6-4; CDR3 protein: CASSTEPFYGYTF; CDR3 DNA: TGTGCCAGCAGCACAGAGCCTTTCTATGGCTACACCTTC
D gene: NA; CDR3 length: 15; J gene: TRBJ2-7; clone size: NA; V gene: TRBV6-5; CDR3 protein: CASSRGLLGSYEQYF; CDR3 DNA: TGTGCCAGCAGTAGGGGACTGTTGGGCTCCTACGAGCAGTACTTC
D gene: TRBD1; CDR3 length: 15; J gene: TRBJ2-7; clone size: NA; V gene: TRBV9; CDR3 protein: CASSVNWGQGYEQYF; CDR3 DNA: TGTGCCAGCAGCGTCAATTGGGGACAGGGCTACGAGCAGTACTTC
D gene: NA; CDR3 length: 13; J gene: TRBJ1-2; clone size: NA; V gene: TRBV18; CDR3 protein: CASSPGVDYGYTF; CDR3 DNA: TGTGCCAGCTCACCAGGAGTGGACTATGGCTACACCTTC
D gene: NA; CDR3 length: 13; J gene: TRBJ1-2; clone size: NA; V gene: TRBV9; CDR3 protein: CASRRGANYGYTF; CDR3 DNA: TGTGCCAGCAGGCGGGGGGCTAACTATGGCTACACCTTC
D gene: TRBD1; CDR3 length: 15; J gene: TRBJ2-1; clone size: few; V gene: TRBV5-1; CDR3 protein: CASSLGQGTSNEQFF; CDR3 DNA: TGCGCCAGCAGCTTGGGACAGGGTACTTCCAATGAGCAGTTCTTC
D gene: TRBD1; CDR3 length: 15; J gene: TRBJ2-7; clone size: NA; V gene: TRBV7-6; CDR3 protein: CASSFGQGSSYEQYF; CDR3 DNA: TGTGCCAGCAGCTTCGGACAGGGGAGCTCCTACGAGCAGTACTTC
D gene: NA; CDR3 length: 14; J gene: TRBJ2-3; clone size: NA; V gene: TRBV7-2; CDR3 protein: CASSLRLVGDTQYF; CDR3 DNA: TGTGCCAGCAGCCTCCGACTAGTGGGGGATACGCAGTATTTT
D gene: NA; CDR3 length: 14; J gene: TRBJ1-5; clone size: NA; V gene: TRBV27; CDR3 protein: CASSSERGNQPQHF; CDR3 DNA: TGTGCCAGCAGTTCTGAACGGGGCAATCAGCCCCAGCATTTT
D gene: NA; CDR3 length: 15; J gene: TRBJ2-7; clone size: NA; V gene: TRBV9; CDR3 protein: CASSVAPQGPYEQYF; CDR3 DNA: TGTGCCAGCAGCGTGGCCCCGCAGGGGCCCTACGAGCAGTACTTC
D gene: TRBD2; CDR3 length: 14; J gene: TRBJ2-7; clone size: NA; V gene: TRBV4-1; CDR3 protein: CASSPTSGYYEQYF; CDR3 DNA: TGCGCCAGCAGCCCTACTAGCGGGTACTACGAGCAGTACTTC
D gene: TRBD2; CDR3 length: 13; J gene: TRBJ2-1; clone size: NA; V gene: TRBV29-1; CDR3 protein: CSALAGTYNEQFF; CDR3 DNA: TGCAGCGCACTAGCGGGGACCTACAATGAGCAGTTCTTC
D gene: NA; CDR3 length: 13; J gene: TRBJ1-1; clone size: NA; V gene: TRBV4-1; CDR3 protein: CASSPRRDTEAFF; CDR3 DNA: TGCGCCAGCAGCCCCCGACGGGACACTGAAGCTTTCTTT
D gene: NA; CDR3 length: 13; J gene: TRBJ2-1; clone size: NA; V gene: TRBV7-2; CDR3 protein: CASSNSGYNEQFF; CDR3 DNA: TGTGCCAGCAGCAATTCGGGCTACAATGAGCAGTTCTTC
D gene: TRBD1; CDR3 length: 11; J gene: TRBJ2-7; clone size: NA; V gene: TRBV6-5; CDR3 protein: CASSTGDEQYF; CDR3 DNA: TGTGCCAGCAGTACAGGGGACGAGCAGTACTTC
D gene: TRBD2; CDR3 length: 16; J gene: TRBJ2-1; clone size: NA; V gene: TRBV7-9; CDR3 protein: CASSAPGLAGVLEQFF; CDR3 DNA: TGTGCCAGCAGCGCCCCGGGACTAGCGGGAGTTCTGGAACAGTTCTTC
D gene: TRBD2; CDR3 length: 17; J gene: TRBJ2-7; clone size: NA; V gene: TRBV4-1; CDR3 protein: CASSHPRKGREVYEQYF; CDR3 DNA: TGCGCCAGCAGCCATCCCAGGAAGGGCCGGGAGGTCTACGAGCAGTACTTC
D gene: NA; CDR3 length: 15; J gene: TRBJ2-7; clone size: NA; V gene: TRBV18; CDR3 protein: CASSPRAGGSYEQYF; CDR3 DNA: TGTGCCAGCTCACCAAGGGCGGGTGGATCCTACGAGCAGTACTTC
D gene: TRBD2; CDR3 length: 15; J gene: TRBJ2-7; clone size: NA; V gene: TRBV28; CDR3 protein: CASGSSGGVSYEQYF; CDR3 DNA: TGTGCCAGCGGTTCTAGCGGGGGAGTCTCCTACGAGCAGTACTTC
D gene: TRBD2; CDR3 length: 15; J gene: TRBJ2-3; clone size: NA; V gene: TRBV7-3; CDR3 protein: CASGKGGSKTDTQYF; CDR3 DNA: TGTGCCAGCGGTAAAGGCGGGAGCAAGACAGATACGCAGTATTTT
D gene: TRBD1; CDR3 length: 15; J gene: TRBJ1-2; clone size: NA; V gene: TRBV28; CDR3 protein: CASSFEIRGLSGYTF; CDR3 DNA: TGTGCCAGCAGTTTTGAGATAAGGGGGCTAAGTGGCTACACCTTC
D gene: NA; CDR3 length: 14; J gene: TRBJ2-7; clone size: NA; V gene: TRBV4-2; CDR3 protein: CASSQDLSYYEQYF; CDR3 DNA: TGTGCCAGCAGCCAAGATCTAAGCTACTACGAGCAGTACTTC
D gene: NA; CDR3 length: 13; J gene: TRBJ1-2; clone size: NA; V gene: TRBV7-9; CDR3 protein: CASEGSDNYGYTF; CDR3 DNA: TGTGCCAGTGAGGGATCGGATAACTATGGCTACACCTTC
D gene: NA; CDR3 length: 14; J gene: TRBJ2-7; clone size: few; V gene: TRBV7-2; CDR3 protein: CASSFRDNSYEQYF; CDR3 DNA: TGTGCCAGCAGCTTCCGTGACAACTCCTACGAGCAGTACTTC
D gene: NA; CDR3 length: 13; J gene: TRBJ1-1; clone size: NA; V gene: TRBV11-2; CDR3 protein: CASSSAGGTEAFF; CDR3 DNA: TGTGCCAGCAGCTCCGCGGGAGGCACTGAAGCTTTCTTT
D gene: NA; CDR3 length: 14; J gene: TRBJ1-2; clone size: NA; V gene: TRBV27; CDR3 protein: CASSFSRTDYGYTF; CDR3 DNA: TGTGCCAGCAGTTTTAGTCGAACAGACTATGGCTACACCTTC
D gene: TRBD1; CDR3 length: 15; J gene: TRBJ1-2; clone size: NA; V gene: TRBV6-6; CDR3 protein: CASSYPTGSNYGYTF; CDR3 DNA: TGTGCCAGCAGTTACCCGACAGGGTCTAACTATGGCTACACCTTC
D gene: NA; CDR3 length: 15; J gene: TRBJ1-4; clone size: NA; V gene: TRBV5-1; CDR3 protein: CASSATTGSLEKLFF; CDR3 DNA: TGCGCCAGCAGCGCCACAACAGGATCCCTTGAAAAACTGTTTTTT
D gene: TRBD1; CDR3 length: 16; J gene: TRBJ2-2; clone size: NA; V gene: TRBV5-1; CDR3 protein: CASSSDVGTGTGELFF; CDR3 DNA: TGCGCCAGCAGCTCGGATGTAGGGACAGGCACCGGGGAGCTGTTTTTT
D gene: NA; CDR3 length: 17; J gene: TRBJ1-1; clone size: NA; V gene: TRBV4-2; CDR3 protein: CASSQDASGGRRTEAFF; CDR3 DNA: TGTGCCAGCAGCCAAGATGCCTCTGGAGGACGGCGCACTGAAGCTTTCTTT
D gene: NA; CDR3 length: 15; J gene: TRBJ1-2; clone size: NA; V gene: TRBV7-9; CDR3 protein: CASSLSLAENYGYTF; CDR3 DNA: TGTGCCAGCAGCTTATCCCTTGCGGAAAACTATGGCTACACCTTC
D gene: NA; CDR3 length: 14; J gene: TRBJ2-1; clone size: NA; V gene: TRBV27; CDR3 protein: CASRDKSSYNEQFF; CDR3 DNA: TGTGCCAGCAGAGACAAGAGCTCCTACAATGAGCAGTTCTTC
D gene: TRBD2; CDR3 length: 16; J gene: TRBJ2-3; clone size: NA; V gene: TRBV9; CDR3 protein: CASSGQLAGVSDTQYF; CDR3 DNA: TGTGCCAGCAGCGGGCAACTAGCGGGAGTCTCAGATACGCAGTATTTT
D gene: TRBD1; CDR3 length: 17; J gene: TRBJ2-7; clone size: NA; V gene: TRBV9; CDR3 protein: CASSPRETGDHSYEQYF; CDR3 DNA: TGTGCCAGCAGCCCGAGGGAGACAGGGGACCACTCCTACGAGCAGTACTTC
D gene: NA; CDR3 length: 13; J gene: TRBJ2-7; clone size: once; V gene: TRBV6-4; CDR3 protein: CASSDSGRSEQYF; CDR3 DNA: TGTGCCAGCAGTGACTCGGGGAGGAGCGAGCAGTACTTC
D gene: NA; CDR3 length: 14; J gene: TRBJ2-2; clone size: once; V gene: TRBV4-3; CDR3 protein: CASGGHQNTGELFF; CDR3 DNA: TGCGCCAGCGGCGGACATCAGAACACCGGGGAGCTGTTTTTT
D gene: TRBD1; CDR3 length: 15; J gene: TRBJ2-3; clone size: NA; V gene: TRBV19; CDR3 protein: CASWGQGALTDTQYF; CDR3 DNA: TGTGCCAGCTGGGGACAGGGGGCGCTTACAGATACGCAGTATTTT
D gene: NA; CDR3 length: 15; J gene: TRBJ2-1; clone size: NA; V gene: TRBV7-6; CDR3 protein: CASSSRGEKNNEQFF; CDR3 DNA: TGTGCCAGCAGCTCTCGAGGTGAGAAGAACAATGAGCAGTTCTTC